Listed below are T cell receptor beta chains from one sample, sequenced in a study of graft-versus-host responses after intestinal transplantation. Assay: immunoSEQ multiplex PCR; the TCRdb copy retains only in-frame clones and omits some. The sample consists of just over 15,000 clones, 74% of them appearing once. This specimen consisted of ileum tissue, obtained 14 days after transplant. These receptors were obtained from a human patient who received an intestinal transplant, so some T cells may come from the graft donor. Both conserved end residues are trimmed from each CDR3. The size of a clone is reported for some rows only, either as once, few or many, or as a class for expanded clones.

clone_size: .
v_call: TRBV4-1
cdr3_aa: ASSQGLAGGYTGELF

clone_size: .
v_call: TRBV5-1
cdr3_aa: ASREGGYSNQPQH

clone_size: .
v_call: TRBV5-1
cdr3_aa: ASSSGGYNEQF

clone_size: few
v_call: TRBV5-6
cdr3_aa: ASSLQGGYT

clone_size: .
v_call: TRBV5-1
cdr3_aa: ASSLGVGRETQY

clone_size: .
v_call: TRBV4-2
cdr3_aa: ASSPVGGSPAPTYEQY

clone_size: few
v_call: TRBV5-1
cdr3_aa: ASSLGGQSYGYT

clone_size: few
v_call: TRBV5-1
cdr3_aa: ASSAGWMNTEAF

clone_size: few
v_call: TRBV4-1
cdr3_aa: ASSQDSREDYGYT

clone_size: .
v_call: TRBV27
cdr3_aa: ASKNSGSYNEQF

clone_size: .
v_call: TRBV5-6
cdr3_aa: ASSLQDGYT

clone_size: .
v_call: TRBV7-3
cdr3_aa: ATDFDRVKLAKNIQY

clone_size: .
v_call: TRBV9
cdr3_aa: ASSARDRDHGYT

clone_size: .
v_call: TRBV6-5
cdr3_aa: ASSYWTGRRTYEQY

clone_size: .
v_call: TRBV19
cdr3_aa: ASSIMGGEQF

clone_size: .
v_call: TRBV6-4
cdr3_aa: ASSDEGGSGANVLT

clone_size: .
v_call: TRBV19
cdr3_aa: ASSITWVGNQPQH

clone_size: .
v_call: TRBV11-2
cdr3_aa: ASSRQGLNNEQF

clone_size: few
v_call: TRBV19
cdr3_aa: ASSIVRWSGGGQPQH

clone_size: .
v_call: TRBV6-5
cdr3_aa: ASSYSPGGNTIY

clone_size: .
v_call: TRBV25-1
cdr3_aa: ATEGGSYSGNTIY

clone_size: .
v_call: TRBV28
cdr3_aa: ASSPQDQNEQF

clone_size: .
v_call: TRBV11-2
cdr3_aa: ASSLGHSSMNEQF

clone_size: .
v_call: TRBV20-1
cdr3_aa: SARQGGYT

clone_size: .
v_call: TRBV13
cdr3_aa: ASSSTSGSRQETQY

clone_size: .
v_call: TRBV5-1
cdr3_aa: ASSLEAGSATEQY

clone_size: .
v_call: TRBV6-5
cdr3_aa: ASSWTSGSEQY

clone_size: few
v_call: TRBV10-3
cdr3_aa: AISEGQANQPQH

clone_size: .
v_call: TRBV4-1
cdr3_aa: ASSQLPHNEQF

clone_size: .
v_call: TRBV4-1
cdr3_aa: ASSLGTPTSNEQF

clone_size: few
v_call: TRBV30
cdr3_aa: AWSGGTEQHEAF

clone_size: .
v_call: TRBV7-6
cdr3_aa: ASSLNWGAYNEQF

clone_size: .
v_call: TRBV28
cdr3_aa: ASSPSVDSPPYEQY

clone_size: .
v_call: TRBV5-3
cdr3_aa: ASSSDRDPPQH

clone_size: .
v_call: TRBV7-9
cdr3_aa: ASSSRDCRLDEQY

clone_size: medium-sized
v_call: TRBV7-8
cdr3_aa: ASSLVSGGNEQY

clone_size: .
v_call: TRBV5-6
cdr3_aa: ASSPPLAVTGELF

clone_size: .
v_call: TRBV7-3
cdr3_aa: ASSSTSGTTGELF

clone_size: .
v_call: TRBV10-1
cdr3_aa: ASSGSPPYNEQF

clone_size: .
v_call: TRBV10-2
cdr3_aa: ASSDGYYEQY

clone_size: .
v_call: TRBV4-2
cdr3_aa: ASSQDLDRVYGYT

clone_size: few
v_call: TRBV5-4
cdr3_aa: ASSLSLNTEAF

clone_size: once
v_call: TRBV19
cdr3_aa: ASSTTSTDTQY

clone_size: once
v_call: TRBV30
cdr3_aa: AWSTTGGATEQF

clone_size: .
v_call: TRBV6-1
cdr3_aa: ASSDTTPWPQH

clone_size: .
v_call: TRBV21-1
cdr3_aa: ASSKGRARTDTQY

clone_size: .
v_call: TRBV4-1
cdr3_aa: ASSQEYGGGGPGELF

clone_size: .
v_call: TRBV10-1
cdr3_aa: ASRDLFGVVFKTAGELF

clone_size: .
v_call: TRBV7-3
cdr3_aa: ASSYRGDEQY

clone_size: .
v_call: TRBV4-1
cdr3_aa: ASSLPASGSTDTQY

clone_size: .
v_call: TRBV6-1
cdr3_aa: ASSAETGVVKLF

clone_size: .
v_call: TRBV4-2
cdr3_aa: ASSQELLGLSLDTGELF

clone_size: .
v_call: TRBV27
cdr3_aa: ASSFNGNSPLH